This is a list of T cell receptor beta chains from one sample in a study of preoperative IRX-2 immunotherapy in early breast cancer. The assay was immunoSEQ multiplex PCR, and TCRdb's table has in-frame clones only and misses some. The profile shows 30,000 to 35,000 clones, around four fifths of them singletons. The sequencing here drew on lymph node tissue, taken from a patient treated with IRX-2 immunotherapy. These receptors were obtained from a human donor with breast cancer. Both conserved end residues are part of each CDR3. A D gene is named only where the DNA matches it firmly. Not every row has a clone size; where given, it reads once, few, many or a size class.

j_gene,v_gene,d_gene,abundance,CDR3aa,CDR3nt
TRBJ1-6,TRBV19,NA,NA,CASSIGHLGNSPLHF,TGTGCCAGTAGTATCGGCCACTTAGGCAACTCACCCCTCCACTTT
TRBJ2-5,TRBV29-1,TRBD2,NA,CSVGGLAISTQYF,TGCAGCGTGGGGGGACTAGCTATCTCGACCCAGTACTTC
TRBJ2-6,TRBV18,NA,NA,CASSSRDSGANVLTF,TGTGCCAGCTCATCCAGGGACTCTGGGGCCAACGTCCTGACTTTC
TRBJ2-7,TRBV19,NA,NA,CASSEGRTTYEQYF,TGTGCCAGTAGTGAGGGACGGACGACCTACGAGCAGTACTTC
TRBJ1-1,TRBV30,NA,NA,CAWTEQMNTEAFF,TGTGCCTGGACAGAACAGATGAACACTGAAGCTTTCTTT
TRBJ1-2,TRBV7-5,NA,NA,CASSLGGQNYGYTF,TGTGCCAGCAGCTTAGGGGGGCAAAACTATGGCTACACCTTC
TRBJ1-3,TRBV5-1,NA,few,CASSLGGLGNTIYF,TGCGCCAGCAGCTTGGGGGGGCTCGGAAACACCATATATTTT
TRBJ2-7,TRBV19,NA,NA,CASSMNSASYEQYF,TGTGCCAGTAGTATGAACTCCGCATCCTACGAGCAGTACTTC
TRBJ2-3,TRBV28,NA,once,CASSFLGHTDTQYF,TGTGCCAGCAGTTTCCTAGGGCACACAGATACGCAGTATTTT
TRBJ1-6,TRBV10-1,NA,NA,CASRVRDRIRANNSPLHF,TGCGCCAGCCGAGTTAGGGACCGAATTCGGGCTAATAATTCACCCCTCCACTTT
TRBJ2-3,TRBV19,TRBD1,NA,CASSRGTGGTDTQYF,TGTGCCTCATCGAGGGGGACAGGGGGCACGGATACGCAGTATTTT
TRBJ2-2,TRBV30,NA,NA,CAWSVIPGNTGELFF,TGTGCCTGGAGTGTAATTCCAGGGAACACCGGGGAGCTGTTTTTT
TRBJ2-7,TRBV11-3,NA,NA,CASSLDGTYFDYEQYF,TGTGCCAGCAGCCTTGACGGGACATACTTCGACTACGAGCAGTACTTC
TRBJ2-6,TRBV19,NA,NA,CASSMGFSGANVLTF,TGTGCCAGTAGTATGGGGTTCTCTGGGGCCAACGTCCTGACTTTC
TRBJ2-7,TRBV15,TRBD1,NA,CATSRDSYRDRGGEQYF,TGTGCCACCAGCAGAGATTCCTACCGGGACAGGGGAGGCGAGCAGTACTTC
TRBJ2-3,TRBV6-8,NA,NA,CASSYGVANTQYF,TGTGCCAGCAGTTACGGGGTAGCGAATACGCAGTATTTT
TRBJ1-2,TRBV6-8,NA,NA,CASSYPGRAAGYTF,TGTGCCAGCAGTTACCCGGGACGTGCAGCGGGCTACACCTTC
TRBJ2-1,TRBV11-3,TRBD2,NA,CASSSSGRGNEQFF,TGTGCCAGCAGCTCCAGCGGGAGGGGCAATGAGCAGTTCTTC
TRBJ1-6,TRBV19,NA,NA,CASKRSYEGNSPLHF,TGTGCCAGTAAAAGGAGTTATGAGGGTAATTCACCCCTCCACTTT
TRBJ2-2,TRBV28,NA,NA,CALKNANTGELFF,TGTGCCTTGAAAAACGCGAACACCGGGGAGCTGTTTTTT
TRBJ2-7,TRBV6-8,NA,NA,CASSYLDSLYEQYF,TGTGCCAGCAGTTACCTCGACAGCCTCTACGAGCAGTACTTC
TRBJ1-1,TRBV19,NA,once,CASSTGLGDTEAFF,TGTGCCAGTAGTACCGGACTGGGGGACACTGAAGCTTTCTTT
TRBJ1-1,TRBV19,NA,NA,CASSTTVNTEAFF,TGTGCCAGTAGTACGACAGTGAACACTGAAGCTTTCTTT
TRBJ1-6,TRBV7-5,NA,NA,CASSLVLGSENSPLHF,TGTGCCAGCAGCTTAGTCTTGGGGTCAGAAAATTCACCCCTCCACTTT
TRBJ1-4,TRBV22-1,NA,NA,CASSEGGFATNEKLFF,TGTGCCAGCAGTGAGGGGGGCTTTGCAACTAATGAAAAACTGTTTTTT
TRBJ2-7,TRBV5-1,TRBD2,NA,CASSRLTSVYEQYF,TGCGCCAGCAGCCGACTGACTAGCGTCTACGAGCAGTACTTC
TRBJ1-3,TRBV18,NA,NA,CASSPWTLGNTIYF,TGTGCCAGCTCACCCTGGACCCTTGGAAACACCATATATTTT
TRBJ1-5,TRBV28,NA,NA,CASSPLRAGAGAEPQHF,TGTGCCAGCAGTCCTCTCCGCGCCGGGGCAGGGGCGGAGCCCCAGCATTTT
TRBJ2-3,TRBV15,NA,NA,CATSRSPPGQSDTQYF,TGTGCCACCAGCAGATCTCCCCCTGGACAGTCAGATACGCAGTATTTT
TRBJ2-3,TRBV9,TRBD2,NA,CASSVDPGEGNTQYF,TGTGCCAGCAGCGTCGACCCGGGGGAGGGGAATACGCAGTATTTT
TRBJ2-7,TRBV5-1,TRBD2,NA,CASSLGLAGASYEQYF,TGCGCCAGCAGCTTGGGACTAGCGGGGGCATCCTACGAGCAGTACTTC
TRBJ2-7,TRBV6-8,TRBD1,NA,CASSDTGTADYEQYF,TGTGCCAGCAGTGATACCGGGACAGCAGACTACGAGCAGTACTTC
TRBJ2-2,TRBV12-2,NA,once,CATLKGAASGELFF,TGTGCCACCCTAAAAGGGGCCGCGTCCGGGGAGCTGTTTTTT
TRBJ2-2,TRBV4-1,NA,NA,CASSHPKVGGSKGTGELFF,TGCGCCAGCAGCCACCCTAAGGTCGGAGGGAGTAAAGGCACCGGGGAGCTGTTTTTT
TRBJ2-2,TRBV11-3,TRBD2,NA,CASSTGLAGTGELFF,TGTGCCAGCAGCACTGGACTAGCGGGGACCGGGGAGCTGTTTTTT
TRBJ1-4,TRBV23-1,TRBD1,NA,CASTRGRGEKLFF,TGCGCCAGCACAAGGGGGCGAGGGGAAAAACTGTTTTTT
TRBJ2-6,TRBV1,NA,few,CASSQDAGGANVLTF,TGCGCCAGCAGCCAAGATGCCGGCGGGGCCAACGTCCTGACTTTC
TRBJ1-2,TRBV6-8,NA,NA,CASSYAGSPLGLWDGYTF,TGTGCCAGCAGTTATGCAGGGTCCCCCCTGGGCCTTTGGGATGGCTACACCTTC
TRBJ2-3,TRBV19,NA,NA,CASSIVGGRVTDTQYF,TGTGCCAGTAGTATAGTCGGGGGGCGCGTCACAGATACGCAGTATTTT
TRBJ2-7,TRBV28,TRBD2,NA,CASSFGLAGSYEQYF,TGTGCCAGCAGTTTCGGCCTAGCGGGTTCCTACGAGCAGTACTTC
TRBJ1-3,TRBV19,NA,few,CASSMMAVSGNTIYF,TGTGCCAGTAGTATGATGGCAGTCTCTGGAAACACCATATATTTT
TRBJ2-7,TRBV28,NA,NA,CASSFPRRGLSSYEQYF,TGTGCCAGCAGTTTCCCCCGCCGGGGCCTTAGCTCCTACGAGCAGTACTTC
TRBJ2-2,TRBV6-8,NA,once,CASKVGNTGELFF,TGTGCCAGCAAGGTCGGGAACACCGGGGAGCTGTTTTTT
TRBJ2-3,TRBV19,TRBD2,NA,CASSQRARAGSGTDTQYF,TGTGCCAGTAGTCAGCGGGCCCGAGCGGGGTCGGGCACAGATACGCAGTATTTT
TRBJ1-4,TRBV11-3,NA,NA,CASSYQGLANEKLFF,TGTGCCAGCAGCTACCAGGGGTTAGCTAATGAAAAACTGTTTTTT
TRBJ2-3,TRBV5-1,TRBD2,NA,CASSLRLAGGGDTQYF,TGCGCCAGCAGCTTAAGACTAGCGGGAGGGGGTGATACGCAGTATTTT
TRBJ2-7,TRBV1,NA,few,CASSQDLPARGGEQYF,TGCGCCAGCAGCCAAGATCTCCCGGCCAGGGGAGGCGAGCAGTACTTC
TRBJ1-6,TRBV5-1,TRBD1,NA,CASSFTTGTGAGQPPLHF,TGCGCCAGCAGCTTCACAACCGGGACAGGCGCCGGGCAACCACCCCTCCACTTT
TRBJ2-7,TRBV6-4,TRBD1,NA,CASKEDRGSYEQYF,TGTGCCAGCAAGGAGGACAGGGGCTCCTACGAGCAGTACTTC